Following are 14 T cell receptor beta chains from one sample sequenced in a study of somatic mutations in cytotoxic T cells in rheumatoid arthritis. Some clones are missing from TCRdb's copy, which holds only in-frame ones; the method was immunoSEQ multiplex PCR. Altogether 8,500 to 13,000 clones are present, about 80% being singletons, with the ten largest covering around a third. Sequencing was carried out using CD8+ T cells sorted from blood. These receptors were taken from an adult with rheumatoid arthritis.

The chain combines TRBV15 with TRBJ1-1, with unresolved D. Trimming left V 5 bases short and J 0 bases short, with 10 bases between. Germline V gene sequence: CDR1 LNHNV, CDR2 YYDKDF (reference sequence). CDR3 length: 14 amino acids. The chain's CDR3 is CATSGRRLNTEAFF. CDR3 in DNA: TGTGCCACCAGCGGCAGACGATTGAACACTGAAGCTTTCTTT.

This chain's CDR3 is CASSYSILGGYTF. Here the CDR3 DNA reads TGTGCCAGCAGTTACTCGATCTTAGGTGGCTACACCTTC. The rearrangement joins TRBV6-5 to TRBJ1-2; D unclear. Germline loops: CDR1 MNHEY, CDR2 SVGAGI. V lost 0 bases and J lost 7, with 9 bases in between. This CDR3 is 13 amino acids long.

This chain uses TRBV5-5 with TRBJ2-3, with D unresolved. This CDR3 spans 15 amino acids. The V gene lost 3 bases and the J gene lost 4 bases, with 15 bases spanning the gap. CDR1 is SGHKS and CDR2 is YYEKEE in the germline V gene (reference sequence). In DNA, the CDR3 is TGTGCCAGCAGCTCATGGCTTGCCAGCTCAGATACGCAGTATTTT. Translation gives CASSSWLASSDTQYF. Drawing the rest from reference TRBV5-5 and TRBJ2-3, the complete variable domain is DAGVTQSPTHLIKTRGQQVTLRCSPISGHKSVSWYQQVLGQGPQFIFQYYEKEERGRGNFPDRFSARQFPNYSSELNVNALLLGDSALYLCASSSWLASSDTQYFGPGTRLTVL.

The chain employs TRBV4-2 and TRBJ2-3, with D possibly matching TRBD1 (5 bases). The CDR3 is 19 amino acids. The ends were cut back, 4 bases at V and 0 bases at J, with 23 bases in the middle. In germline, CDR1 is LGHNA, CDR2 YNFKEQ. The CDR3 sequence: CASSRIPNGARSSTDTQYF. For the CDR3, the DNA is TGTGCCAGCAGCCGGATCCCGAATGGGGCAAGATCTAGCACAGATACGCAGTATTTT.

This clone has more than one count but fewer than ten. The chain combines TRBV19 with TRBJ1-6, with 10 bases matching TRBD1. The V segment lost 6 bases and the J segment 9 bases; nucleotides outside the gene matches: 17. The CDR3 covers 18 residues. CDR1 LNHDA and CDR2 SQIVND come from the germline V gene (reference sequence). The CDR3 sequence is CASSTGTGERRSSSPLHF. For the CDR3, the DNA is TGTGCCAGTAGCACCGGGACAGGGGAGAGGAGGTCAAGTTCACCCCTCCACTTT.

This chain connects TRBV10-2 to TRBJ1-1; maybe TRBD1 (5 bases). Germline V CDR1 and CDR2: WSHSY, SAAADI. The CDR3 totals 11 residues. V lost 3 bases to trimming and J lost 10 bases, with 9 bases between them. CDR3 DNA: TGCGCCAGCAGTGAAGGGGAAGCAGCTTTCTTT. Residues: CASSEGEAAFF.

The chain couples TRBV7-2 to TRBJ2-1, with a tentative D call TRBD2 (5 bases). CDR3 size: 15 residues. CDR1 SGHTA and CDR2 FQGNSA come from the germline V gene. The V gene lost 4 bases and the J gene lost 3 bases, with 13 bases spanning the gap. The CDR3 loop is CASSSGAEGYNEQFF. The CDR3 DNA sequence: TGTGCCAGCAGCTCAGGCGCAGAGGGCTACAATGAGCAGTTCTTC.

The genes are TRBV6-1 and TRBJ2-1, with 10 nucleotides matching TRBD2. The CDR3 has 15 amino acids. The germline CDR1 and CDR2 sequences are MNHNS and SASEGT. After removal of 2 bases from V and 7 bases from J, the junction contained 5 bases not matched to a gene. The CDR3 reads CASSEKASGSNEQFF. The CDR3 bases are TGTGCCAGCAGTGAAAAGGCTAGCGGGAGTAATGAGCAGTTCTTC.

The V call is TRBV20-1, the J call TRBJ1-2; the D is unclear. Germline assignment: CDR1 DFQATT and CDR2 SNEGSKA (reference sequence). This CDR3 spans 11 amino acids. Trimming took 2 bases from V and 5 from J, leaving 6 bases between them. CDR3: CSARWGYGYTF. The CDR3 nucleotides read TGCAGTGCTAGATGGGGTTATGGCTACACCTTC.

This clone occurred once. The rearrangement links TRBV6-5 to TRBJ2-1, with D uncertain. This CDR3 is built from 15 residues. Trimming shortened V by 0 bases and J by 1 base, and 7 bases separated the two germline ends. The V gene's germline CDR1 is MNHEY and CDR2 SVGAGI. In DNA, the CDR3 is TGTGCCAGCAGTTACTCTCCACCGTCCTACAATGAGCAGTTCTTC. Its translation is CASSYSPPSYNEQFF.

The chain carries TRBV5-6 and TRBJ2-1; D uncertain. V gave up 3 bases and J gave up 9 bases, with 7 bases separating them. The CDR3 is 11 amino acids. The germline V gene has CDR1 SGHDT and CDR2 YYEEEE. The CDR3 sequence is CASSSDAEQFF. The CDR3 bases are TGTGCCAGCAGCTCCGACGCTGAGCAGTTCTTC.

The J gene is TRBJ2-5, the V gene TRBV6-6, with 12 bases matching TRBD2. Germline CDR1 and CDR2: MNHNY and SVGAGI (reference sequence). V lost 0 bases to trimming and J lost 3 bases; unmatched junction nucleotides: 2. The CDR3 totals 16 residues. The CDR3, as DNA: TGTGCCAGCAGTTACTCCTGGACTAGCGGGAAAGAGACCCAGTACTTC. It translates to CASSYSWTSGKETQYF.

This chain connects TRBV27 to TRBJ1-5; the D gene is possibly TRBD1 (5 bases). Looked up from germline, CDR1 is MNHEY and CDR2 is SMNVEV (reference sequence). CDR3 length: 14 residues. V gave up 4 bases and J gave up 2 bases, with 9 bases separating them. The CDR3 DNA reads TGTGCCAGCAGTTGGGGCTCGGGCAATCAGCCCCAGCATTTT. Amino acid sequence: CASSWGSGNQPQHF.

This chain uses TRBV7-9 with TRBJ2-7; 8 bases match TRBD1. Per the germline V gene, CDR1 is SEHNR and CDR2 is FQNEAQ (reference sequence). V lost 3 bases and J lost 5; bases outside the gene matches: 3. The length of the CDR3 is 13 residues. Here the CDR3 reads CASSFPQGDEQYF. The CDR3 bases are TGTGCCAGCAGCTTTCCACAGGGGGACGAGCAGTACTTC.